Listed here are 29 T cell receptor beta chains from one sample, sequenced in a study of T cell changes during pregnancy in multiple sclerosis. The data were produced by immunoSEQ multiplex PCR, yet TCRdb's version contains in-frame clones alone and is incomplete. Among 40,000 or so clones listed, approximately 90% were seen once. The sample in question was CD4+ T cells from peripheral blood mononuclear cells, obtained before pregnancy. The receptor source for this set is a female donor with multiple sclerosis, enrolled in a pregnancy study.

Points on this clone: One end of the junction does not line up with germline, which may come from a read error. The CDR3 region is CASSHSLAGVKETQYF. In DNA form, the CDR3 reads TGTGCCAGCAGTCACTCACTAGCGGGGGTTAAAGAGACCCAGTACTTC. The chain has TRBV6-5 and TRBJ2-5; 11 nucleotides match TRBD2. The CDR3 length is 16 residues. Germline values: CDR1 MNHEY, CDR2 SVGAGI.

This chain uses TRBV15 with TRBJ1-2; D remains unclear. V was trimmed by 0 bases and J by 4 bases, leaving 3 bases between them. The germline V gene has CDR1 LNHNV and CDR2 YYDKDF (reference sequence). CDR3 length: 12 amino acids. CDR3 amino acids: CATSRDSYGYTF. As DNA, the CDR3 is TGTGCCACCAGCAGAGACAGCTATGGCTACACCTTC. Supplemented by reference TRBV15 and TRBJ1-2, the full variable domain reads DAMVIQNPRYQVTQFGKPVTLSCSQTLNHNVMYWYQQKSSQAPKLLFHYYDKDFNNEADTPDNFQSRRPNTSFCFLDIRSPGLGDTAMYLCATSRDSYGYTFGSGTRLTVV.

This clone was detected only a few times. The rearrangement uses TRBV15 and TRBJ2-7; possible D gene TRBD1, 6 bases. The CDR3 sequence is 16 residues long. Germline CDR1 is LNHNV and CDR2 is YYDKDF (reference sequence). V was cut by 2 bases and J by 0 bases, with 14 bases left in between. CDR3 in DNA: TGTGCCACCAGCAGACCCGCCTTGACAGGCTCCTACGAGCAGTACTTC. It is translated as CATSRPALTGSYEQYF.

The chain recombines TRBV2 with TRBJ1-5, with 9 positions matching TRBD1. Germline CDR1 SNHLY, CDR2 FYNNEI. This CDR3 spans 15 amino acids. V was pared by 2 bases and J by 7 bases, with 6 bases of the junction left unmatched. CDR3 in DNA: TGTGCCAGCAGTGAACGGACAGGGGCCGGCCAGCCCCAGCATTTT. Its protein is CASSERTGAGQPQHF. The full variable domain, with the rest looked up from reference TRBV2 and TRBJ1-5, is EPEVTQTPSHQVTQMGQEVILRCVPISNHLYFYWYRQILGQKVEFLVSFYNNEISEKSEIFDDQFSVERPDGSNFTLKIRSTKLEDSAMYFCASSERTGAGQPQHFGDGTRLSIL.

Points on this clone: One end of the junction varies from germline; a read error may be responsible. The J gene is TRBJ1-1, the V gene TRBV7-9; TRBD1 agrees at 8 bases. This CDR3 has 14 amino acids. Germline V CDR1 and CDR2: SEHNR, FQNEAQ (reference sequence). The CDR3 sequence is CASRLGTGNTEAFF. For the CDR3, the DNA is TGTGCCAGCAGATTAGGGACAGGGAACACTGAAGCTTTCTTT.

J is TRBJ2-3 and V is TRBV7-2; D may be TRBD2 (7 bases). The length of the CDR3 is 13 residues. With 3 bases removed from V and 8 bases from J, the gap between germline ends came to 12 bases. CDR1 and CDR2 (germline): SGHTA, FQGNSA. The CDR3 DNA is TGTGCCAGCAGCTTCGGGGGGCGGGGTACGCAGTATTTT. Protein sequence: CASSFGGRGTQYF.

This clone has a handful of counts. The rearrangement joins TRBV9 to TRBJ2-4, with a tentative D call TRBD1 (5 bases). The CDR3 totals 16 residues. The V and J ends lost 4 bases and 8 bases respectively, with 22 bases between them. CDR1 and CDR2 from the germline V gene are SGDLS and YYNGEE. In nucleotides, the CDR3 is TGTGCCAGCAGCCTCCGTGGGGCCGCCATCCAGGACATTCAGTACTTC. The encoded protein is CASSLRGAAIQDIQYF.

There are a few counts of this clone. J is TRBJ2-2 and V is TRBV6-1; D is perhaps TRBD1 (6 bases). Trimming removed 8 bases from V and 3 bases from J, with 16 bases in between. The CDR3 loop spans 15 amino acids. The germline gives CDR1 MNHNS, CDR2 SASEGT. CDR3 sequence: CASCAGRGDTGELFF. The CDR3 DNA reads as TGTGCCAGCTGTGCGGGCAGGGGTGACACCGGGGAGCTGTTTTTT.

The CDR3 DNA follows: TGTGCCACCAGCAGAGATCCCCTCCCGGGCTATGGCTACACCTTC. This encodes CATSRDPLPGYGYTF. This sequence joins TRBV15 and TRBJ1-2; no reliable D call. In germline, CDR1 is LNHNV, CDR2 YYDKDF (reference sequence). Trimming left V 0 bases short and J 4 bases short, with 12 bases between. The CDR3 contains 15 residues.

This rearrangement joins TRBV2 to TRBJ1-4; no firm D call. The length of the CDR3 is 12 residues. The V gene's germline CDR1 is SNHLY and CDR2 FYNNEI. Trimming left V 3 bases short and J 10 bases short, with 9 bases between. Here the CDR3 DNA reads TGTGCCAGCAGTGAGGCCCCCCTAAAACTGTTTTTT. Protein sequence: CASSEAPLKLFF.

The chain uses TRBV7-2 and TRBJ2-5, with 11 bases fitting TRBD2. The J segment lost 5 bases and the V segment lost 3 bases, leaving 5 bases of the junction unmatched. The CDR3 loop spans 15 amino acids. Germline CDR1 SGHTA, CDR2 FQGNSA. The CDR3 region is CASSFSGGAAETQYF. CDR3 sequence (DNA): TGTGCCAGCAGCTTTAGCGGGGGGGCTGCTGAGACCCAGTACTTC.

This chain uses TRBV5-1 with TRBJ1-1; TRBD1 is a possible D gene (5 bases). Germline-derived CDR1 and CDR2 are SGHRS and YFSETQ. The CDR3 extends over 14 amino acids. V was trimmed by 1 base and J by 4 bases, leaving 11 bases between them. In DNA, the CDR3 is TGCGCCAGCAGCTTGCGGGGGGATAGCACTGAAGCTTTCTTT. Amino acids: CASSLRGDSTEAFF.

This chain links TRBV7-2 with TRBJ2-1; TRBD1 might be the D (5 bases). The CDR3 spans 14 residues. Germline assignment: CDR1 SGHTA and CDR2 FQGNSA. V shed 5 bases and J shed 5 bases, with 13 bases lying between them. The CDR3 DNA sequence: TGTGCCAGCAGCCCCCCAGGGTGGGACAATGAGCAGTTCTTC. Translation: CASSPPGWDNEQFF.

This clone was detected once. J is TRBJ1-2 and V is TRBV9; D not resolved. This CDR3 region has 14 residues. CDR1 is SGDLS, CDR2 YYNGEE, per germline. Trimming removed 3 bases at V and 7 bases at J, with 16 bases between. The CDR3 loop reads CASSGNSFFGGYTF. The CDR3 nucleotides are TGTGCCAGCAGCGGAAACAGCTTTTTCGGTGGCTACACCTTC.

About this clone: One end of the junction varies from germline; a read error may be responsible. This chain joins TRBV6-5 and TRBJ1-6; D perhaps matches TRBD1 (5 bases). The CDR3 length is 16 residues. Germline V gene lookup returns CDR1 MNHEY and CDR2 SVGAGI. Here the CDR3 reads CASSYIDSSNNSPLHF. The CDR3 DNA reads TGTGCCAGCAGTTATATAGACAGCTCCAATAATTCACCCCTCCACTTT.

The J gene is TRBJ2-7, the V gene TRBV7-2, with D perhaps TRBD1 (6 bases). Germline CDR1 is SGHTA and CDR2 is FQGNSA. V dropped 7 bases and J dropped 0 bases, with 13 bases sitting between them. This CDR3 has 14 amino acids. Here the CDR3 DNA reads TGTGCCAGCACGAGACAGGCACTCTCCTACGAGCAGTACTTC. This sequence encodes CASTRQALSYEQYF.

The chain combines TRBV6-1 with TRBJ2-2; a possible D gene is TRBD1 (6 bases). Trimming pared 2 bases from V and 6 bases from J, leaving 13 bases between. The CDR3 is made up of 15 amino acids. Germline lookup yields CDR1 MNHNS and CDR2 SASEGT. CDR3 amino acids: CASSEKGEGSGELFF. Here the CDR3 DNA reads TGTGCCAGCAGTGAAAAGGGGGAAGGGTCCGGGGAGCTGTTTTTT.

The chain joins TRBV4-2 to TRBJ1-2; D unclear. The V and J ends lost 1 base and 3 bases respectively, with 18 bases between them. CDR3 length: 17 amino acids. Germline-derived CDR1 and CDR2 are LGHNA and YNFKEQ. Here the CDR3 DNA reads TGTGCCAGCAGCCAAGCCTCGGCGGGAGGGAAGGACTATGGCTACACCTTC. As protein: CASSQASAGGKDYGYTF.

This chain uses TRBV4-2 with TRBJ2-2; tentatively, D is TRBD1 (5 bases). Between the trimmed V and J ends, which lost 0 bases and 4 bases, there was a span of 12 bases. Germline V gene data show CDR1 as LGHNA and CDR2 as YNFKEQ. The CDR3 loop spans 16 amino acids. The CDR3 spells CASSQDSQGTTGELFF. In DNA form, the CDR3 reads TGTGCCAGCAGCCAAGACAGCCAGGGAACCACCGGGGAGCTGTTTTTT.

The chain has TRBV5-1 and TRBJ2-7; D unclear. CDR1 is SGHRS, CDR2 YFSETQ, per germline. Deletions cut 1 base from V and 0 bases from J, with 11 bases between. The CDR3 is 15 residues long. CDR3 sequence (DNA): TGCGCCAGCAGCTTGTCGACACTTAACTCCTACGAGCAGTACTTC. Protein sequence: CASSLSTLNSYEQYF. Using reference TRBV5-1 and TRBJ2-7 for the parts outside the CDR3, the full variable domain is KAGVTQTPRYLIKTRGQQVTLSCSPISGHRSVSWYQQTPGQGLQFLFEYFSETQRNKGNFPGRFSGRQFSNSRSEMNVSTLELGDSALYLCASSLSTLNSYEQYFGPGTRLTVT.

This clone has a single count. Written as DNA, the CDR3 is TGTGCCAGTAGTATAGGGGGGGGGCACACTGAAGCTTTCTTT. The encoded protein is CASSIGGGHTEAFF. The rearrangement uses TRBV19 and TRBJ1-1, with TRBD1 as a possible D gene (6 bases). The length of the CDR3 is 14 residues. Between the trimmed V and J ends, which lost 1 base and 3 bases, there was a span of 9 bases. Germline lookup yields CDR1 LNHDA and CDR2 SQIVND (reference sequence).

This chain uses TRBV7-9 with TRBJ2-2, with 14 bases identical to TRBD2. V shed 5 bases, J shed 7 bases, and the junction held 12 bases outside the gene matches. The CDR3 spans 18 residues. CDR1 and CDR2 from the germline V gene are SEHNR and FQNEAQ (reference sequence). In nucleotides, the CDR3 is TGTGCCAGCAGCCCAGCACAGACTAGCGGGGGGGCAGTCGGGGAGCTGTTTTTT. This gives the protein CASSPAQTSGGAVGELFF.

The gene calls are TRBV9 and TRBJ1-4; D ambiguous. The length of the CDR3 is 15 residues. Trimming cost V 3 bases and J 8 bases, with 17 bases left between them. Germline CDR1 SGDLS, CDR2 YYNGEE. CDR3 sequence (DNA): TGTGCCAGCAGCGACGTGAGGGCTACGGGGGAAAAACTGTTTTTT. Its translation is CASSDVRATGEKLFF.

The genes are TRBV19 and TRBJ1-2; 7 nucleotides align to TRBD1. CDR3 size: 13 residues. The germline V gene has CDR1 LNHDA and CDR2 SQIVND (reference sequence). The J segment lost 7 bases and the V segment lost 6 bases, leaving 8 bases of the junction unmatched. The CDR3 reads CASRITTGVGYTF. DNA for the CDR3: TGTGCCAGTAGAATAACTACAGGGGTTGGCTACACCTTC.

The chain is built from TRBV11-2 and TRBJ2-1; 13 nucleotides align to TRBD2. The J segment lost 8 bases and the V segment lost 2 bases, leaving 9 bases of the junction unmatched. Per the germline V gene, CDR1 is SGHAT and CDR2 is FQNNGV. This CDR3 comprises 17 residues. The CDR3 coding sequence is TGTGCCAGCAGCTTAAGGGGGAGGACTAGCGGGGGCCATGAGCAGTTCTTC. This sequence encodes CASSLRGRTSGGHEQFF.

The CDR3 is CASSFSRTTNEKLFF. The CDR3 DNA reads TGTGCCAGCAGTTTTTCGAGGACAACTAATGAAAAACTGTTTTTT. V usage is TRBV28 and J usage is TRBJ1-4; D remains ambiguous. V was pared by 3 bases and J by 0 bases, with 8 bases between. CDR3 length equals 15 residues. Germline CDR1 is MDHEN and CDR2 is SYDVKM.

The chain uses TRBV5-1 and TRBJ2-7; 7 positions match TRBD1. Per germline, CDR1 SGHRS and CDR2 YFSETQ. The CDR3 is 16 residues long. The V segment lost 3 bases and the J segment 2 bases; nucleotides outside the gene matches: 11. CDR3 sequence: CASSWGTAFITYEQYF. CDR3 in DNA: TGCGCCAGCAGCTGGGGGACAGCCTTTATAACCTACGAGCAGTACTTC.

This rearrangement joins TRBV6-5 to TRBJ1-4, with D maybe TRBD1 (6 bases). Trimming pared 6 bases from V and 5 bases from J, leaving 16 bases between. The CDR3 extends over 15 amino acids. Germline values: CDR1 MNHEY, CDR2 SVGAGI. Written as DNA, the CDR3 is TGTGCCAGCAGACTCTATACAGGGAAGAATGAAAAACTGTTTTTT. Protein sequence: CASRLYTGKNEKLFF.

The genes are TRBV28 and TRBJ2-1; D is unresolved. This CDR3 has 13 amino acids. V gave up 6 bases and J gave up 5 bases, with 11 bases separating them. CDR1 is MDHEN, CDR2 SYDVKM, per germline. The CDR3: CASRHTSNNEQFF. The DNA of the CDR3 is TGTGCCAGCAGACACACCTCGAACAATGAGCAGTTCTTC. Drawing the rest from reference TRBV28 and TRBJ2-1, the complete variable domain is DVKVTQSSRYLVKRTGEKVFLECVQDMDHENMFWYRQDPGLGLRLIYFSYDVKMKEKGDIPEGYSVSREKKERFSLILESASTNQTSMYLCASRHTSNNEQFFGPGTRLTVL.